The 25 T cell receptor beta chains below come from one sample, sequenced in a study of blood T cell repertoires in COVID-19. The table came from immunoSEQ multiplex PCR; TCRdb's copy has only in-frame clones and leaves some out. The data contain under 250,000 clones, 90% of them singletons. The specimen was peripheral blood. The receptor set was obtained from a man between 25 and 39 years old with COVID-19, enrolled during active disease.

The chain has TRBV2 and TRBJ1-5; 7 positions match TRBD1. In germline, CDR1 is SNHLY, CDR2 FYNNEI. The CDR3 covers 20 residues. The V gene end was trimmed by 5 bases and the J gene end by 0 bases; junction bases not matched to a gene: 19. CDR3 sequence: CASSSPNRTGRIFSNQPQHF. CDR3 DNA: TGTGCCAGCAGTTCTCCAAACCGGACAGGCCGGATATTTAGCAATCAGCCCCAGCATTTT.

This chain joins TRBV24-1 and TRBJ2-1; 12 bases are shared with TRBD1. This CDR3 is built from 16 residues. The trim removed 4 bases at V and 9 bases at J, leaving 9 bases unmatched. Germline CDR1 reads KGHDR; CDR2 reads SFDVKD. CDR3 sequence (DNA): TGTGCCACCAGTGAACCCTCGGGACAGGGGGCGGGTGAGCAGTTCTTC. Translated, it gives CATSEPSGQGAGEQFF.

This chain connects TRBV7-2 to TRBJ1-1; D perhaps matches TRBD1 (6 bases). The V end was cut by 3 bases, the J end by 5 bases, with 16 bases between. The CDR3 is 15 amino acids. The germline CDR1 and CDR2 sequences are SGHTA and FQGNSA. The CDR3 region has the DNA TGTGCCAGCAGCTTCGAGACAGGTAGGAGGACTGAAGCTTTCTTT. It translates to CASSFETGRRTEAFF.

The chain recombines TRBV3-1 (or the pseudogene TRBV3-2) with TRBJ2-3; 10 bases map to TRBD1. The germline V gene encodes CDR1 LGHDT and CDR2 YNNKEL (reference sequence). The CDR3 is 15 amino acids. V trimming: 4 bases; J trimming: 4 bases; junction bases outside the gene matches: 5. The DNA of the CDR3 is TGTGCCAGCAGCCTACCGGGACAGGGGTCAGATACGCAGTATTTT. Its protein is CASSLPGQGSDTQYF.

This rearrangement joins TRBV15 to TRBJ2-7, with 7 bases matching TRBD1. This CDR3 contains 15 residues. Per the germline V gene, CDR1 is LNHNV and CDR2 is YYDKDF (reference sequence). J lost 0 bases, V lost 3 bases, and 5 bases had no gene match. CDR3 DNA: TGTGCCACCAGCAGGGCAGGGGGTACCTCCTACGAGCAGTACTTC. It yields the protein CATSRAGGTSYEQYF.

J is TRBJ2-1 and V is TRBV28; 13 bases agree with TRBD2. The CDR3 extends over 16 amino acids. V shed 1 base and J 7 bases; nucleotides not matched to a gene: 4. Germline-derived CDR1 and CDR2 are MDHEN and SYDVKM. The CDR3 loop is CASSLFQTSGRNEQFF. CDR3 sequence (DNA): TGTGCCAGCAGTTTATTCCAGACTAGCGGGAGGAATGAGCAGTTCTTC. The whole variable domain, filled in from reference TRBV28 and TRBJ2-1, reads DVKVTQSSRYLVKRTGEKVFLECVQDMDHENMFWYRQDPGLGLRLIYFSYDVKMKEKGDIPEGYSVSREKKERFSLILESASTNQTSMYLCASSLFQTSGRNEQFFGPGTRLTVL.

The rearrangement uses TRBV28 and TRBJ1-1, with 7 bases aligning to TRBD1. Germline loops: CDR1 MDHEN, CDR2 SYDVKM. The ends lost 6 bases at V and 2 bases at J; junction bases unmatched: 12. There are 16 residues in the CDR3. The CDR3 DNA sequence: TGTGCCAGCAGAAACAGGGGTAATCTCCGAAACACTGAAGCTTTCTTT. Translating it yields CASRNRGNLRNTEAFF. Based on the CDR3 plus reference TRBV28 and TRBJ1-1, the full variable domain is DVKVTQSSRYLVKRTGEKVFLECVQDMDHENMFWYRQDPGLGLRLIYFSYDVKMKEKGDIPEGYSVSREKKERFSLILESASTNQTSMYLCASRNRGNLRNTEAFFGQGTRLTVV.

The chain joins TRBV28 to TRBJ1-1, with TRBD1 as a possible D gene (5 bases). Germline-derived CDR1 and CDR2 are MDHEN and SYDVKM. V was shortened by 7 bases and J by 6 bases, with 24 bases between the two germline ends. The CDR3 loop spans 16 amino acids. CDR3 amino acids: CASTLGQSLTWAEAFF. The CDR3 DNA reads TGTGCCAGCACCCTGGGGCAGTCACTTACGTGGGCTGAAGCTTTCTTT. The full variable domain, with the rest looked up from reference TRBV28 and TRBJ1-1, is DVKVTQSSRYLVKRTGEKVFLECVQDMDHENMFWYRQDPGLGLRLIYFSYDVKMKEKGDIPEGYSVSREKKERFSLILESASTNQTSMYLCASTLGQSLTWAEAFFGQGTRLTVV.

This chain uses TRBV9 with TRBJ2-1; the match to TRBD2 covers 7 bases. The V gene's germline CDR1 is SGDLS and CDR2 YYNGEE. The ends lost 2 bases at V and 4 bases at J; junction bases unmatched: 9. The CDR3 is 16 amino acids. Here the CDR3 reads CASSVGGQGLYNEQFF. The CDR3, as DNA: TGTGCCAGCAGCGTGGGAGGGCAGGGCCTGTACAATGAGCAGTTCTTC.

V usage is TRBV5-4 and J usage is TRBJ1-1; possible D gene TRBD1, 6 bases. V was trimmed by 5 bases and J by 5 bases, leaving 16 bases between them. Germline V gene data show CDR1 as SGHNT and CDR2 as YYREEE (reference sequence). The CDR3 contains 14 residues. As DNA, the CDR3 is TGTGCCAGCAGGCTCACAGGGACCTTTACTGAAGCTTTCTTT. As protein: CASRLTGTFTEAFF.

The rearrangement uses TRBV6-2 or TRBV6-3 and TRBJ1-5; no clear D. V was shortened by 5 bases and J by 6 bases, with 20 bases between the two germline ends. The CDR3 consists of 16 residues. Germline V gene sequence: CDR1 MNHEY, CDR2 SVGEGT. Here the CDR3 DNA reads TGTGCCAGCAGTAGAGGGCGAATCCCTGCTCCTCAGCCCCAGCATTTT. This gives the protein CASSRGRIPAPQPQHF.

The CDR3 DNA sequence: TGTGCCAGCACCAGGACAGGGGCGGGGAACACTGAAGCTTTCTTT. Its protein is CASTRTGAGNTEAFF. The chain is built from TRBV19 and TRBJ1-1, with 9 nucleotides matching TRBD1. Unmatched junction bases numbered 9, after V lost 9 bases and J lost 1 base. The CDR3 consists of 15 residues. Germline loops: CDR1 LNHDA, CDR2 SQIVND (reference sequence).

The rearrangement joins TRBV5-1 to TRBJ2-3, with 7 bases that match TRBD1. Germline V gives CDR1 SGHRS, CDR2 YFSETQ. The CDR3 has 15 amino acids. With 0 bases clipped from V and 4 bases from J, the junction kept 5 bases outside the gene matches. The CDR3 bases are TGCGCCAGCAGCTTGGCCGACAGGGATGCAGATACGCAGTATTTT. The encoded protein is CASSLADRDADTQYF.

The rearrangement joins TRBV6-5 to TRBJ2-7, with 12 bases identical to TRBD1. This CDR3 is 13 amino acids long. Germline-derived CDR1 and CDR2 are MNHEY and SVGAGI. Germline trimming cut 8 bases from V and 6 bases from J; bases unmatched to any gene: 5. The CDR3 spells CASSGQGASEQYF. In DNA form, the CDR3 reads TGTGCCAGCTCGGGACAGGGGGCTAGCGAGCAGTACTTC.

This chain joins TRBV7-2 and TRBJ1-6; D is unclear. V lost 2 bases to trimming and J lost 0 bases, with 11 bases between them. Germline-derived CDR1 and CDR2 are SGHTA and FQGNSA. The CDR3 runs 17 residues. The CDR3 DNA follows: TGTGCCAGCAGCTTACGCGGGTTCAGCTCCTATAATTCACCCCTCCACTTT. Translated: CASSLRGFSSYNSPLHF.

Comment on this clone: Other DNA variants within this sample encode the same CDR3. The chain employs TRBV24-1 and TRBJ2-2, with a tentative D call TRBD1 (5 bases). Trimming stripped 7 bases from V and 2 bases from J, with 7 bases between. The CDR3 spans 13 residues. Germline loops: CDR1 KGHDR, CDR2 SFDVKD. Here the CDR3 reads CATRDTNTGELFF. CDR3 in DNA: TGTGCCACCAGGGACACCAACACCGGGGAGCTGTTTTTT.

The gene calls are TRBV2 and TRBJ2-7; 7 bases align to TRBD1. Germline V gives CDR1 SNHLY, CDR2 FYNNEI. The CDR3 totals 13 residues. Trimming removed 7 bases from V and 2 bases from J; junction bases left unmatched: 5. The CDR3 protein is CASTTGLAYEQYF. The CDR3 DNA reads TGTGCCAGCACGACAGGGCTTGCCTACGAGCAGTACTTC.

The chain recombines TRBV5-4 with TRBJ2-3, with TRBD2 matching 12 bases. V was pared by 4 bases and J by 5 bases, with 8 bases of the junction left unmatched. Germline-derived CDR1 and CDR2 are SGHNT and YYREEE (reference sequence). CDR3 length equals 16 residues. As DNA, the CDR3 is TGTGCCAGCAGCCCGACTAGCGGGAGAGCGCGAGATACGCAGTATTTT. This encodes CASSPTSGRARDTQYF.

The chain combines TRBV3-1 (or the pseudogene TRBV3-2) with TRBJ2-5; D uncertain. Between the trimmed V and J ends, which lost 7 bases and 2 bases, there was a span of 14 bases. CDR1 and CDR2 (germline): LGHDT, YNNKEL (reference sequence). The CDR3 is 14 amino acids. DNA of the CDR3: TGTGCCAGCAACCGTCGGTCTTCTCAAGAGACCCAGTACTTC. It translates to CASNRRSSQETQYF.

The chain uses TRBV3-1 (or the pseudogene TRBV3-2) and TRBJ2-2; 9 bases fit TRBD2. This CDR3 spans 16 amino acids. V shed 7 bases and J 4 bases; nucleotides not matched to a gene: 10. In germline, CDR1 is LGHDT, CDR2 YNNKEL (reference sequence). Here the CDR3 DNA reads TGTGCCAGCAACACCTTAGCGGGGGCCTCCACCGGGGAGCTGTTTTTT. Translated: CASNTLAGASTGELFF.

The chain combines TRBV28 with TRBJ1-1; TRBD1 might be the D (5 bases). The CDR3 extends over 15 amino acids. V was shortened by 4 bases and J by 0 bases, with 12 bases between the two germline ends. Germline CDR1 MDHEN, CDR2 SYDVKM. CDR3 in DNA: TGTGCCAGCAGTTCCCTAGGGGCATTGAACACTGAAGCTTTCTTT. It is translated as CASSSLGALNTEAFF.

The chain employs TRBV6-2 or TRBV6-3 and TRBJ2-7; 7 nucleotides agree with TRBD1. The ends lost 2 bases at V and 2 bases at J; junction bases unmatched: 6. The CDR3 totals 15 residues. CDR1 and CDR2 (germline): MNHEY, SVGEGT. CDR3 coding DNA: TGTGCCAGCAGTTACGAGGCGACAGGGACCTACGAGCAGTACTTC. Protein product: CASSYEATGTYEQYF.

The chain joins TRBV4-3 to TRBJ1-2; 7 nucleotides match TRBD1. J lost 3 bases, V lost 3 bases, and 19 bases had no gene match. In germline, CDR1 is LGHNA, CDR2 YSLEER. This CDR3 is 19 amino acids long. CDR3 nucleotide sequence: TGCGCCAGCAGCCAGCACTTGTTGGACAGGTTATATTCGGACTATGGCTACACCTTC. Its translation is CASSQHLLDRLYSDYGYTF.

This rearrangement joins TRBV9 to TRBJ2-2; 8 bases align to TRBD2. The CDR3 consists of 16 residues. Trimming cost V 0 bases and J 4 bases; bases outside gene matches: 5. CDR1 and CDR2 (germline): SGDLS, YYNGEE. The CDR3: CASSVAGGPATGELFF. CDR3 nucleotides: TGTGCCAGCAGCGTAGCGGGGGGGCCGGCCACCGGGGAGCTGTTTTTT.

The J gene is TRBJ2-1, the V gene TRBV7-9; D possibly corresponds to TRBD1 (6 bases). With 1 base removed from V and 3 bases from J, the gap between germline ends came to 10 bases. The CDR3 spans 15 residues. CDR1 is SEHNR, CDR2 FQNEAQ, per germline (reference sequence). CDR3 in DNA: TGTGCCAGCAGCTTAGAACAGGGTGGCTACAATGAGCAGTTCTTC. Encoded protein: CASSLEQGGYNEQFF.